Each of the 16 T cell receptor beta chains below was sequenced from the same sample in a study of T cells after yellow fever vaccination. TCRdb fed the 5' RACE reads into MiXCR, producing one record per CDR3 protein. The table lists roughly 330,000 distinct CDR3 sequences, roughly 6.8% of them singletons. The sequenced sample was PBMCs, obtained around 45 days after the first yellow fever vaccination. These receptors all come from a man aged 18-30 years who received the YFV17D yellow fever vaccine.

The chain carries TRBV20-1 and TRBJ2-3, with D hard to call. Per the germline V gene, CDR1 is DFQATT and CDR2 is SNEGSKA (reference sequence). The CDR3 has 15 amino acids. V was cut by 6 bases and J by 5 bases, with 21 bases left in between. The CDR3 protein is CSAALPDGPRDTQYF. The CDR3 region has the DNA TGCAGTGCCGCTCTCCCGGACGGGCCCAGAGATACGCAGTATTTT.

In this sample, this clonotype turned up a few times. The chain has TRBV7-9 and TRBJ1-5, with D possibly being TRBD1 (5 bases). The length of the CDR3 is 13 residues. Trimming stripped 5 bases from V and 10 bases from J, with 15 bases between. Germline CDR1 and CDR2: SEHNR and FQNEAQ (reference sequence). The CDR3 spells CASSPPLGDPQHF. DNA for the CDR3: TGTGCCAGCAGCCCCCCCCTAGGGGATCCCCAGCATTTT. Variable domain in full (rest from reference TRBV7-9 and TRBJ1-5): DTGVSQNPRHKITKRGQNVTFRCDPISEHNRLYWYRQTLGQGPEFLTYFQNEAQLEKSRLLSDRFSAERPKGSFSTLEIQRTEQGDSAMYLCASSPPLGDPQHFGDGTRLSIL.

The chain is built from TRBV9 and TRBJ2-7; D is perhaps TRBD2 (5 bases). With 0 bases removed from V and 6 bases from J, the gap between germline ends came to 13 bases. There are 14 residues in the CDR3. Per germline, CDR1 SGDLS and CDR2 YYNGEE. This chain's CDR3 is CASSVDLAAPEQYF. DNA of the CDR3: TGTGCCAGCAGCGTAGACCTAGCCGCTCCCGAGCAGTACTTC.

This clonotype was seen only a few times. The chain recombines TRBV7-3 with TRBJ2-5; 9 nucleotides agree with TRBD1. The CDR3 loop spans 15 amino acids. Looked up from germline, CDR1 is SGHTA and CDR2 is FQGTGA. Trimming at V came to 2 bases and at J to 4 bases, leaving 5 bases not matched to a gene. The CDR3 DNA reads TGTGCCAGCAGCTTAGGGGACAGGGATCCAGAGACCCAGTACTTC. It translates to CASSLGDRDPETQYF.

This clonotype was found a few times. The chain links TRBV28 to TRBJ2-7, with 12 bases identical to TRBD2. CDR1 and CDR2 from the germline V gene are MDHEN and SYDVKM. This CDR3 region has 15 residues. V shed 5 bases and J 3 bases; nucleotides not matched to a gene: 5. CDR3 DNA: TGTGCCAGCAGTGGACTAGCGGGGACTTACTACGAGCAGTACGTC. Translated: CASSGLAGTYYEQYV.

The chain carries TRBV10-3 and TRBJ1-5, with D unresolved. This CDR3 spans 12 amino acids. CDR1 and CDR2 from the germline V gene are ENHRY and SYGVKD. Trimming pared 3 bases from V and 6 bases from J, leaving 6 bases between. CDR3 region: CAISDAGQPQHF. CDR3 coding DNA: TGTGCCATCAGTGACGCCGGTCAGCCCCAGCATTTT.

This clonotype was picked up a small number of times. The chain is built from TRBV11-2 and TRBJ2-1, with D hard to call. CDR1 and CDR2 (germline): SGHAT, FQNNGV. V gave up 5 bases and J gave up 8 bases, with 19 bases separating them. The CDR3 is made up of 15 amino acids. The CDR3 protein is CASSPPRILGHEQFF. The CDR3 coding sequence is TGTGCCAGCAGCCCCCCGAGGATCCTCGGACATGAGCAGTTCTTC.

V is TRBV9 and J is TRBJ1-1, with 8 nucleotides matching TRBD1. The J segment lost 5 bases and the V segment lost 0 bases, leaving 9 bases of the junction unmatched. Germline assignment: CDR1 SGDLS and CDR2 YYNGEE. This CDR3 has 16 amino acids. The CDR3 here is CASSVVSQGAWTEAFF. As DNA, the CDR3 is TGTGCCAGCAGCGTAGTGAGCCAGGGGGCTTGGACTGAAGCTTTCTTT.

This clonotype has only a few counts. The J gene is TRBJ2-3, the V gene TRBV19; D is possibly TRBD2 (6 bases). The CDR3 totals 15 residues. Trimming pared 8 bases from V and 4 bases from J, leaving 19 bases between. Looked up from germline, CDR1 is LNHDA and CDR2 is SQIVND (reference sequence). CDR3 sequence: CASHDSGGVPDTQYF. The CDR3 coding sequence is TGTGCCAGTCACGACAGTGGAGGGGTCCCAGATACGCAGTATTTT.

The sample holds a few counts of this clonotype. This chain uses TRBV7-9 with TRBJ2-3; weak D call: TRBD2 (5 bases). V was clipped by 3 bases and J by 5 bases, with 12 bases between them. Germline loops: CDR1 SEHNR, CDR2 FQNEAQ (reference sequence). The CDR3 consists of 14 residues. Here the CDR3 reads CASSFFGVGDTQYF. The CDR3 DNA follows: TGTGCCAGCAGCTTCTTCGGGGTGGGAGATACGCAGTATTTT.

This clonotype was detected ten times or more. The CDR3 sequence: CASSLLQGSGYTF. The CDR3 nucleotides read TGTGCCAGCAGCTTACTACAGGGGTCGGGCTACACCTTC. The chain carries TRBV7-2 and TRBJ1-2; TRBD1 matches 7 bases. This CDR3 has 13 residues. From germline, CDR1 is SGHTA and CDR2 FQGNSA. V trimming: 2 bases; J trimming: 8 bases; junction bases outside the gene matches: 5.

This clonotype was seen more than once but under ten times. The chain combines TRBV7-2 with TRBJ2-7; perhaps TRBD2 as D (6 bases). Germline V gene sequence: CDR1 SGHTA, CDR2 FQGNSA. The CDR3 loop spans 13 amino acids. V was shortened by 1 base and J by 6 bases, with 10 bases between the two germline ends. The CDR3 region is CASSLGPGGEQYV. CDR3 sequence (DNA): TGTGCCAGCAGCTTAGGGCCCGGGGGCGAGCAGTACGTC.

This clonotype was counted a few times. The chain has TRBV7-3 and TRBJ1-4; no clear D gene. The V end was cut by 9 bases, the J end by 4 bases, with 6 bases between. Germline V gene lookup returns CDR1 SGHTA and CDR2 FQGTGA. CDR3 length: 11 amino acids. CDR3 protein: CARTHNEKLFF. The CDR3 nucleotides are TGTGCCAGGACGCATAATGAAAAACTGTTTTTT.

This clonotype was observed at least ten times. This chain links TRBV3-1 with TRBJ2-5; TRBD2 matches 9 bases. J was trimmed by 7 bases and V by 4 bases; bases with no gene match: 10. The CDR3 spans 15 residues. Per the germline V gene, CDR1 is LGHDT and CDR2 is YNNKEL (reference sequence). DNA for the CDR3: TGTGCCAGCAGCCTAGAGACTAGCGGTGGAGGGACCCAGTACTTC. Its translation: CASSLETSGGGTQYF.

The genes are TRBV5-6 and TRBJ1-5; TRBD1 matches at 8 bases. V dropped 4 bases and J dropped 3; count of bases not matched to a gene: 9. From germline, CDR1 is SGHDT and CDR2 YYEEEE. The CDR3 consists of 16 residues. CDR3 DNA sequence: TGTGCCAGCAGCACAGATGGACAGGGTAACAATCAGCCCCAGCATTTT. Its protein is CASSTDGQGNNQPQHF.

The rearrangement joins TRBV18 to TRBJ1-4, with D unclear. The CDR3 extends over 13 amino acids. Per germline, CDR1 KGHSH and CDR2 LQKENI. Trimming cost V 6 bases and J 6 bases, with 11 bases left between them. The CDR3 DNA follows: TGTGCCAGCTCCCGGAGTGTTGATGAAAAACTGTTTTTT. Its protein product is CASSRSVDEKLFF. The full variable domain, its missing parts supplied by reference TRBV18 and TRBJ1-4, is NAGVMQNPRHLVRRRGQEARLRCSPMKGHSHVYWYRQLPEEGLKFMVYLQKENIIDESGMPKERFSAEFPKEGPSILRIQQVVRGDSAAYFCASSRSVDEKLFFGSGTQLSVL.